Each of the 7 T cell receptor beta chains below was sequenced from the same sample in a study of T cells in Graves' hyperthyroidism and ophthalmopathy. Using RNA transcripts as the source, TCR beta CDR3 regions were amplified. An initial round of RT-PCR targeting the TCR CDR3 relied on the HTBI primer set. From the multiplex PCR reads, TCRdb called clonotypes with MiXCR, one entry per CDR3 protein. Of 500,000 to 600,000 distinct CDR3 sequences in the sample, 15% to 20% were seen once. Sequencing was done on a sample of blood. The receptors shown here come from a man aged 35-49 years with Graves' ophthalmopathy.

V and J are TRBV20-1 and TRBJ2-3; D is perhaps TRBD2 (5 bases). Germline V gene sequence: CDR1 DFQATT, CDR2 SNEGSKA (reference sequence). The CDR3 is made up of 12 amino acids. Trimming pared 1 base from V and 6 bases from J, leaving 8 bases between. The DNA of the CDR3 is TGCAGTGCTAGAGTCCGAGGGGATACGCAGTATTTT. Protein: CSARVRGDTQYF.

This clonotype occurred a few times. This sequence joins TRBV6-1 and TRBJ2-5; 12 nucleotides agree with TRBD2. CDR1 MNHNS and CDR2 SASEGT come from the germline V gene. The CDR3 runs 18 residues. The trim removed 6 bases at V and 1 base at J, leaving 12 bases unmatched. The CDR3 region is CASSFWVPSGRVQETQYF. The DNA of the CDR3 is TGTGCCAGCAGCTTCTGGGTTCCTAGCGGGAGGGTCCAAGAGACCCAGTACTTC.

The chain carries TRBV19 and TRBJ2-2; D is uncertain. The CDR3 extends over 13 amino acids. Deletions cut 8 bases from V and 7 bases from J, with 14 bases between. Germline V gene lookup returns CDR1 LNHDA and CDR2 SQIVND (reference sequence). The CDR3 nucleotides are TGTGCCAGTGAAGGAAGAACCTTCGGGGAGCTGTTTTTT. This codes for CASEGRTFGELFF.

This clonotype was seen more than once but under ten times. The V call is TRBV5-1, the J call TRBJ1-6; D possibly corresponds to TRBD1 (5 bases). Deletions cut 0 bases from V and 7 bases from J, with 14 bases between. The CDR3 contains 16 residues. Germline CDR1 is SGHRS and CDR2 is YFSETQ. The chain's CDR3 is CASSLGDSTKNSPLHF. The CDR3 DNA reads TGCGCCAGCAGCTTGGGGGACTCCACAAAGAATTCACCCCTCCACTTT.

This clonotype was detected only a few times. At one of its ends the junction is not consistent with the germline gene, which may arise from a read error. The rearrangement uses TRBV27 and TRBJ1-6; no firm D call. Germline CDR1 is MNHEY and CDR2 is SMNVEV (reference sequence). The CDR3 is 15 residues long. This CDR3 is CASSLLREGNSPPHF. The CDR3 DNA is TGTGCCAGCAGCCTTTTGCGGGAGGGTAATTCACCCCCCCACTTT.

This clonotype was picked up many times. The rearrangement links TRBV12-3 or TRBV12-4 to TRBJ2-3; 9 nucleotides agree with TRBD2. The CDR3 covers 16 residues. Trimming removed 2 bases from V and 0 bases from J; junction bases left unmatched: 3. CDR3 sequence reads: CASSLLAGKSTDTQYF. Here the CDR3 DNA reads TGTGCCAGCAGTTTACTAGCGGGGAAAAGCACAGATACGCAGTATTTT.

This clonotype has at least ten counts. The chain combines TRBV12-3 or TRBV12-4 with TRBJ1-2, with 9 bases lining up with TRBD1. V gave up 6 bases and J gave up 2 bases; unmatched junction bases: 4. CDR3 length equals 14 residues. The CDR3 region has the DNA TGTGCCAGCAGACCGGGACAGGGAAACTATGGCTACACCTTC. It is translated as CASRPGQGNYGYTF.